Following are 14 T cell receptor beta chains from one sample sequenced in a study of identical twins. TCRdb redid the calling of the 5' RACE reads with MiXCR, one entry per CDR3 protein. The table lists under 500,000 distinct CDR3 sequences, 14% of them singletons. The sample was also linked to a second study, of yellow fever vaccine responses in identical twins.

The sample taken for sequencing was CD4+ T cells sorted from blood. The source is a young woman in good health.

This clonotype was detected many times. The V gene is TRBV3-1, the J gene TRBJ1-6; D is undetermined. Trimming stripped 3 bases from V and 7 bases from J, with 4 bases between. Germline V gene lookup returns CDR1 LGHDT and CDR2 YNNKEL (reference sequence). The CDR3 runs to 12 residues. The CDR3 loop reads CASSQGNSPLHF. CDR3 coding DNA: TGTGCCAGCAGCCAGGGGAATTCACCCCTCCACTTT.

This clonotype was observed a handful of times. J is TRBJ2-5 and V is TRBV25-1; weak D call: TRBD1 (6 bases). This CDR3 has 15 residues. With 1 base removed from V and 4 bases from J, the gap between germline ends came to 13 bases. Germline V CDR1 and CDR2: MGHDK, SYGVNS. The CDR3 sequence is CASSELGGRGETQYF. The CDR3 coding sequence is TGTGCCAGCAGTGAATTGGGCGGCAGGGGAGAGACCCAGTACTTC. The variable domain in full, with the rest retrieved from reference TRBV25-1 and TRBJ2-5, is EADIYQTPRYLVIGTGKKITLECSQTMGHDKMYWYQQDPGMELHLIHYSYGVNSTEKGDLSSESTVSRIRTEHFPLTLESARPSHTSQYLCASSELGGRGETQYFGPGTRLLVL.

The CDR3 sequence: CASTGLAGLGELFF. The CDR3 DNA reads as TGTGCCAGCACCGGACTAGCGGGACTCGGGGAGCTGTTTTTT. The rearrangement uses TRBV6-1 and TRBJ2-2; TRBD2 matches at 12 bases. V shed 7 bases and J 7 bases; nucleotides not matched to a gene: 4. This CDR3 has 14 amino acids. Germline assignment: CDR1 MNHNS and CDR2 SASEGT.

This clonotype was counted a few times. The chain links TRBV28 to TRBJ2-3; 10 bases fit TRBD1. From germline, CDR1 is MDHEN and CDR2 SYDVKM. After removal of 6 bases from V and 4 bases from J, the junction contained 7 bases not matched to a gene. This CDR3 region has 15 residues. The CDR3 spells CASSRTGGKADTQYF. Written as DNA, the CDR3 is TGTGCCAGCAGCCGGACAGGGGGAAAGGCAGATACGCAGTATTTT.

The chain is built from TRBV14 and TRBJ2-7; 8 nucleotides agree with TRBD1. CDR1 SGHDN and CDR2 FVKESK come from the germline V gene. Trimming removed 4 bases from V and 5 bases from J; junction bases left unmatched: 16. The CDR3 extends over 17 amino acids. The CDR3 DNA sequence: TGTGCCAGCAGCCCACTCTTACCGACAGGGGTGAGGGACGAGCAGTACTTC. Encoded protein: CASSPLLPTGVRDEQYF.

For the CDR3, the DNA is TGTGCCAGCAGCCGCGTGGGGGGAAACTACGAGCAGTACTTC. Translation gives CASSRVGGNYEQYF. The chain links TRBV27 to TRBJ2-7, with a possible D match to TRBD2 (6 bases). This CDR3 is built from 14 residues. CDR1 MNHEY and CDR2 SMNVEV come from the germline V gene (reference sequence). V was pared by 6 bases and J by 3 bases, with 15 bases between.

This clonotype was recorded many times. The chain joins TRBV12-3 or TRBV12-4 to TRBJ1-2; 9 positions match TRBD1. The CDR3 is 16 amino acids. The junction had 10 bases not matched to a gene; V was cut back by 5 bases and J by 3 bases. Here the CDR3 reads CASSRGQGKGDYGYTF. The CDR3 coding sequence is TGTGCCAGCAGTCGAGGACAGGGGAAAGGAGACTATGGCTACACCTTC.

This chain links TRBV2 with TRBJ2-3; tentatively, D is TRBD1 (6 bases). This CDR3 region has 13 residues. Trimming removed 8 bases at V and 2 bases at J, with 11 bases between. Germline CDR1 SNHLY, CDR2 FYNNEI. CDR3 DNA: TGTGCCAGCTTTTACAGGGCCACAGATACGCAGTATTTT. It encodes CASFYRATDTQYF.

The chain has TRBV29-1 and TRBJ2-1; the match to TRBD2 covers 9 bases. There are 20 residues in the CDR3. The germline gives CDR1 SQVTM, CDR2 ANQGSEA. Unmatched junction bases numbered 19, after V lost 4 bases and J lost 0 bases. Here the CDR3 reads CSVGPDWGSGGVSSYNEQFF. CDR3 DNA: TGCAGCGTTGGCCCTGATTGGGGTAGCGGGGGTGTTTCCTCCTACAATGAGCAGTTCTTC.

Only a few counts were recorded for this clonotype. The rearrangement uses TRBV10-3 and TRBJ2-1; 9 nucleotides agree with TRBD1. V lost 2 bases, J lost 6 bases, and 2 bases stayed unmatched. Looked up from germline, CDR1 is ENHRY and CDR2 is SYGVKD. CDR3 length equals 14 residues. This CDR3 reads CAISEVQGANEQFF. CDR3 nucleotides: TGTGCCATCAGTGAGGTACAGGGGGCCAATGAGCAGTTCTTC.

A few counts support this clonotype. The V call is TRBV20-1, the J call TRBJ2-7; TRBD1 agrees at 10 bases. Unmatched junction bases numbered 8, after V lost 5 bases and J lost 4 bases. The CDR3 consists of 14 residues. Germline V CDR1 and CDR2: DFQATT, SNEGSKA (reference sequence). The CDR3 DNA reads TGCAGTGCTGAAGGTGGACAGGGGGGGTACGAGCAGTACTTC. Its protein is CSAEGGQGGYEQYF.

Details on this clonotype: At one end the junction does not follow the germline gene, possibly because of a read error. The J gene is TRBJ1-2, the V gene TRBV3-1; D remains ambiguous. The CDR3 totals 15 residues. Germline-derived CDR1 and CDR2 are LGHDT and YNNKEL (reference sequence). The CDR3 reads CASSPRTSANYGYTF. The CDR3, as DNA: TGTGCTAGCAGCCCCCGGACCTCAGCTAACTATGGCTACACCTTC.

V usage is TRBV4-3 and J usage is TRBJ1-2; D uncertain. The V end was cut by 6 bases, the J end by 3 bases, with 17 bases between. This CDR3 contains 15 residues. Per germline, CDR1 LGHNA and CDR2 YSLEER. Written as DNA, the CDR3 is TGCGCCAGCAGACCAGAGAAAGCCAGTCACTATGGCTACACCTTC. Amino acids: CASRPEKASHYGYTF.

The chain is built from TRBV24-1 and TRBJ2-7, with 11 bases fitting TRBD1. Germline CDR1 KGHDR, CDR2 SFDVKD. Trimming removed 3 bases from V and 6 bases from J; junction bases left unmatched: 9. CDR3 length equals 16 residues. The CDR3 spells CATSDGDRGATSEQYF. As DNA, the CDR3 is TGTGCCACCAGTGATGGGGACAGGGGGGCAACTAGCGAGCAGTACTTC.